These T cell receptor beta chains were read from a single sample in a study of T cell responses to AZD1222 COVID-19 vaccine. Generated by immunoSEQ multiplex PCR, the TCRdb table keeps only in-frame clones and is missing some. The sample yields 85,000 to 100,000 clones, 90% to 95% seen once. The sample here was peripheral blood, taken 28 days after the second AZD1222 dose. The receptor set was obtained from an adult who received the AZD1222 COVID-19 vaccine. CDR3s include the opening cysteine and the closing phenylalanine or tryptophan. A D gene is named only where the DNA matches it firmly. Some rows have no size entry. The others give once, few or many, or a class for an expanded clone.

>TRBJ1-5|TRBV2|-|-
CASSETGISNQPQHF
TGTGCCAGCAGTGAAACAGGGATAAGCAATCAGCCCCAGCATTTT
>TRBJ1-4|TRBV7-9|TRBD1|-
CASSSGQGSEKLFF
TGTGCCAGCAGCTCGGGACAGGGGAGTGAAAAACTGTTTTTT
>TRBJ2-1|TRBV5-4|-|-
CASSLDATSYNEQFF
TGTGCCAGCAGCTTGGACGCAACCTCCTACAATGAGCAGTTCTTC
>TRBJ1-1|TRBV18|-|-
CASSPGGETEAFF
TGTGCCAGCTCACCCGGAGGGGAAACTGAAGCTTTCTTT
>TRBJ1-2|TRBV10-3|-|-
CAISGGIDYGYTF
TGTGCCATCAGTGGTGGGATCGACTATGGCTACACCTTC
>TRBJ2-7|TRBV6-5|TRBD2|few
CASSGTSVAYEQYF
TGTGCCAGCAGCGGGACTAGCGTCGCCTACGAGCAGTACTTC
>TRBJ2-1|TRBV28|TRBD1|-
CASSLLTGGSYNEQFF
TGTGCCAGCAGCTTACTCACAGGGGGCTCCTACAATGAGCAGTTCTTC
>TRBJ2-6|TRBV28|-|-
CASSLAQAGANVLTF
TGTGCCAGCAGTTTAGCACAGGCTGGGGCCAACGTCCTGACTTTC
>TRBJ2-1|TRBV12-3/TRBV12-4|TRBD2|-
CASSPWGGEQFF
TGTGCCAGTTCGCCGTGGGGAGGGGAGCAGTTCTTC
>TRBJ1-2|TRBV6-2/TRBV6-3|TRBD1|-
CASSSPAGGNYGYTF
TGTGCCAGCAGTTCACCGGCAGGGGGCAACTATGGCTACACCTTC
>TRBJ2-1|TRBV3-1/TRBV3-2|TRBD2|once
CASSARGLGSLNEQFF
TGTGCCAGCAGCGCAAGGGGACTAGGCTCTTTGAATGAGCAGTTCTTC
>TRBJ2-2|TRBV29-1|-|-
CSVEEGQGTGELFF
TGCAGCGTTGAAGAAGGCCAGGGCACCGGGGAGCTGTTTTTT
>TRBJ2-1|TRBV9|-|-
CASSVSPDSYNEQFF
TGTGCCAGCAGCGTAAGTCCCGACTCCTACAATGAGCAGTTCTTC
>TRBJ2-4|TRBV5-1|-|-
CASSGDRYGIQYF
TGCGCCAGCAGCGGTGACAGATATGGCATTCAGTACTTC
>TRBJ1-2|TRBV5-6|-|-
CASSPDSGVNYGYTF
TGTGCCAGCAGCCCGGACAGTGGAGTCAACTATGGCTACACCTTC
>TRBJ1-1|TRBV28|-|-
CASSALDRNTEAFF
TGTGCCAGCAGCGCGCTGGACAGGAACACTGAAGCTTTCTTT
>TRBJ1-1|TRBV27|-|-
CASSLKETTEAFF
TGTGCCAGCAGTTTAAAAGAAACCACTGAAGCTTTCTTT
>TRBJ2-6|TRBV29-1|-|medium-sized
CSVLQASGANVLTF
TGCAGCGTTCTTCAGGCCTCTGGGGCCAACGTCCTGACTTTC
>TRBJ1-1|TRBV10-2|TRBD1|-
CASRDSNTEAFF
TGCGCCAGTAGGGACAGCAACACTGAAGCTTTCTTT
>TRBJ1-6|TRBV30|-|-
CAWRYSSGNSPLHF
TGTGCCTGGAGGTACAGTTCCGGGAATTCACCCCTCCACTTT
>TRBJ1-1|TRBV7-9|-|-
CASSLERRAEAFF
TGTGCCAGCAGCTTAGAGCGGCGGGCAGAAGCTTTCTTT
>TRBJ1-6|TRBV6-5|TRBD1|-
CASSSLGQVNSPLHF
TGTGCCAGCAGTTCCCTGGGACAGGTTAATTCACCCCTCCACTTT